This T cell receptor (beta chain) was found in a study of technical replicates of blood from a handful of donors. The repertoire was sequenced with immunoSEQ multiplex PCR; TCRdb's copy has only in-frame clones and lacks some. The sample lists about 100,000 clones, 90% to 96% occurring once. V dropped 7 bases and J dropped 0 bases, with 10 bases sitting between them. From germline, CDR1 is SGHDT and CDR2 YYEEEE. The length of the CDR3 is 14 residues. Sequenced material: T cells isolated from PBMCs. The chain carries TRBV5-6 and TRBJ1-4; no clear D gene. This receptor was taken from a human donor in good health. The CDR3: CASGLGATNEKLFF. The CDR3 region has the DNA TGTGCCAGCGGGCTGGGTGCAACTAATGAAAAACTGTTTTTT.